This TCR beta chain was sequenced in a study of blood T cell repertoires in COVID-19. Background on the study: Nucleic acid was either cDNA or gDNA, and it came from T cells, B-cell-depleted T cells, or PBMCs.

Authors' data handling: The assay estimated nucleated cells by amplifying reference gene primers. Assay: immunoSEQ multiplex PCR; the TCRdb copy retains only in-frame clones and omits some. From that table come the V and J calls and clone size; the DNA was used to work out D and trimming. The sample consists of 250,000 to 350,000 clones, roughly 86% of them appearing once. Seattle's enrolled individuals joined amid active infection and were then monitored longitudinally. V shed 6 bases and J shed 4 bases, with 12 bases lying between them. There are 13 residues in the CDR3. Germline V CDR1 and CDR2: MNHEY, SVGAGI.

The chain links TRBV6-5 to TRBJ1-2, with D possibly matching TRBD1 (6 bases). The clonotype was recovered from a woman aged 30 to 39 with COVID-19, enrolled during active disease. Sequencing was carried out using peripheral blood. The DNA of the CDR3 is TGTGCCAGCAGATCCGACAGGATCTATGGCTACACCTTC. Translation: CASRSDRIYGYTF.